One and the same sample provided the 5 T cell receptor beta chains below, sequenced in a study of a mutant IDH1 vaccine in newly diagnosed glioma. The antigens for these receptors are not known. TCRdb keeps only in-frame clones here, not all; method: immunoSEQ multiplex PCR. The sample includes around 62,000 clones, over 75% of them seen just once. The sample's time point: week 11, during vaccination. Doses of 300 ug of mutant IDH1 20-mer peptide were given with topical imiquimod. The sequenced sample was PBMCs, obtained from a glioma patient whose treatment included an IDH1 peptide vaccine. These receptors were collected from a middle-aged man with glioma.

V usage is TRBV28 and J usage is TRBJ2-1, with 8 bases matching TRBD2. The CDR3 is 15 amino acids. Germline lookup yields CDR1 MDHEN and CDR2 SYDVKM. The V segment lost 1 base and the J segment 7 bases; nucleotides outside the gene matches: 6. CDR3 loop: CASSLSGKRENEQFF. CDR3 coding DNA: TGTGCCAGCAGTTTATCTGGGAAGCGGGAGAATGAGCAGTTCTTC.

This sequence joins TRBV4-1 and TRBJ2-1; unclear D gene. Germline values: CDR1 MGHRA, CDR2 YSYEKL. V lost 0 bases and J 11 bases, leaving 8 bases between the germline ends. The CDR3 is 12 amino acids. CDR3 amino acids: CASSQDREKQFF. CDR3 nucleotides: TGCGCCAGCAGCCAAGATCGAGAGAAGCAGTTCTTC.

The V and J genes are TRBV28 and TRBJ1-5, with D possibly TRBD1 on 6 matching bases. The V gene's germline CDR1 is MDHEN and CDR2 SYDVKM. The CDR3 sequence is 16 residues long. The germline V and J ends were trimmed by 5 bases and 4 bases, with 18 bases remaining between them. The CDR3 region is CASSPTTGFANQPQHF. The CDR3 DNA reads TGTGCCAGCAGTCCCACAACAGGGTTCGCAAATCAGCCCCAGCATTTT.

The genes are TRBV28 and TRBJ2-3; TRBD2 might be the D (5 bases). The CDR3 sequence is 12 residues long. Germline CDR1 reads MDHEN; CDR2 reads SYDVKM. V was pared by 8 bases and J by 4 bases, with 10 bases between. CDR3 in amino acids: CASGRGPDTQYF. Here the CDR3 DNA reads TGTGCCAGCGGGAGAGGTCCAGATACGCAGTATTTT.

This clone was counted a few times. The chain uses TRBV7-9 and TRBJ1-2; D perhaps matches TRBD1 (5 bases). Germline values: CDR1 SEHNR, CDR2 FQNEAQ (reference sequence). The CDR3 contains 18 residues. Between the trimmed V and J ends, which lost 4 bases and 7 bases, there was a span of 28 bases. CDR3 in amino acids: CASSWPTGTLEADSGYTF. As DNA, the CDR3 is TGTGCCAGCAGCTGGCCCACGGGGACCCTAGAGGCAGACTCTGGCTACACCTTC.